This T cell receptor (beta chain) was sequenced during a study of CD8+ T cells in alopecia areata. General observations from the study: Scalp samples also contribute reads from the resident alphabeta T cells found in normal skin. Higher clonality was seen in lesional scalp than in normal scalp, especially in alopecia totalis/universalis.

V lost 2 bases and J 5 bases, leaving 16 bases between the germline ends. The germline CDR1 and CDR2 sequences are GTSNPN and SVGIG (reference sequence). The CDR3 consists of 15 residues. On this clone itself: Its antigen remains unknown.

Extracted RNA was reverse transcribed into cDNA, the sequencing template. Assay used: immunoSEQ multiplex PCR; TCRdb lists only in-frame clones, some missing. Of 170,000 or so clones listed, 59% are singletons. Obtained from alopecia areata patients were lesional scalp punch biopsies along with peripheral blood. The clonotype comes from a human donor with alopecia areata. The J gene is TRBJ1-5, the V gene TRBV30; unclear D gene. The source material was CD4+ T cells sorted from blood, sampled at week 0. As DNA, the CDR3 is TGTGCCTGGAGTCACACCGGATCAGTCCATCAGCCCCAGCATTTT. Translated: CAWSHTGSVHQPQHF.